This T cell receptor (beta chain) was identified during a study of memory CD4+ T cells and cytomegalovirus serostatus. For the study at large: Donors were healthy Belgian adults, under 10 CMV seropositive and roughly 25 seronegative. Study results and limitations: The CMV-associated TCR signature appears largely within the CD4+ memory repertoire. Each of 65 to 75 CMV-associated TCRbeta sequences occurred in one to five individuals.

The sort gate was single viable CD3+CD4+CD8-CD45RO+ cells for memory CD4+ T cells. Original handling: Out-of-frame sequences were removed, leaving about 2.2 million distinct TCRbeta sequences. The repertoire was sequenced with immunoSEQ multiplex PCR; TCRdb's copy has only in-frame clones and lacks some. From that table come the V and J calls and clone size; the DNA was used to work out D and trimming. The repertoire includes about 50,000 clones, roughly 80% of them detected once, and approximately 0.6% sits in the top ten. Regarding this clone: Its target is not known.

Germline V lookup: CDR1 LNHDA, CDR2 SQIVND (reference sequence). The V and J ends lost 3 bases and 6 bases, in that order; junction bases with no gene match: 5. The CDR3 consists of 13 residues. The chain employs TRBV19 and TRBJ2-7, with 7 bases that match TRBD1. The sequencing input was memory CD4+ T cells from blood. The receptor comes from an adult in good health and CMV-seronegative. In nucleotides, the CDR3 is TGTGCCAGTAGTATGAAGGGGGCGGTCGAGCAGTACTTC. This encodes CASSMKGAVEQYF. Using reference TRBV19 and TRBJ2-7 for the parts outside the CDR3, the full variable domain is DGGITQSPKYLFRKEGQNVTLSCEQNLNHDAMYWYRQDPGQGLRLIYYSQIVNDFQKGDIAEGYSVSREKKESFPLTVTSAQKNPTAFYLCASSMKGAVEQYFGPGTRLTVT.